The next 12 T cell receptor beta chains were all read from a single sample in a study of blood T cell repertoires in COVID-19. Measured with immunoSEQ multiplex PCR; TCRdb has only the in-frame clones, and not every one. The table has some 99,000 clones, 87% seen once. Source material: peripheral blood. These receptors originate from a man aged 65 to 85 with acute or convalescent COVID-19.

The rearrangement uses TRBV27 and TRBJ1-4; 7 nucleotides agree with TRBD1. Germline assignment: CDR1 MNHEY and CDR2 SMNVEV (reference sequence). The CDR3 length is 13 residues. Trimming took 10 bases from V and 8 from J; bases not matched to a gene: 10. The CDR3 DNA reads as TGTGCCACCAAACAGGGGACGAAGGAAAAACTGTTTTTT. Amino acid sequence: CATKQGTKEKLFF.

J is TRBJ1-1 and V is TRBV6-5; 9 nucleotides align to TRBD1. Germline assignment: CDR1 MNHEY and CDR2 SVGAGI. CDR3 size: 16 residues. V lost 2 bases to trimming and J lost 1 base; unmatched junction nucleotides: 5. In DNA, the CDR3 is TGTGCCAGCAGTTACGGCTACAGGGGGCGGAACACTGAAGCTTTCTTT. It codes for CASSYGYRGRNTEAFF.

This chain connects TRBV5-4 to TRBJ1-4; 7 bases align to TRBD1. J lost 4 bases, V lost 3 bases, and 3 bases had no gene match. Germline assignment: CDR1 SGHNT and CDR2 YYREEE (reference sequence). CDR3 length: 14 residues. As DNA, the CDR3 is TGTGCCAGCAGCTCCAGGGGGATTAATGAAAAACTGTTTTTT. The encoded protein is CASSSRGINEKLFF.

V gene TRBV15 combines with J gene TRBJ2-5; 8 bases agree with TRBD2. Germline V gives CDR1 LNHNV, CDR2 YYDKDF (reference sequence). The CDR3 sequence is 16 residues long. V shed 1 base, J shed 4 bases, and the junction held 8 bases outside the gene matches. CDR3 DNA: TGTGCCACCAGCAGAGCCGAGCGGGGGCGGGGAGAGACCCAGTACTTC. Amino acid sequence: CATSRAERGRGETQYF.

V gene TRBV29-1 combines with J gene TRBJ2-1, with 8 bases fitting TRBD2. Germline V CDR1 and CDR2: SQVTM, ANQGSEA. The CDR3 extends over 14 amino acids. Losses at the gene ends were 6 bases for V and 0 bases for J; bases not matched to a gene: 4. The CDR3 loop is CSVSSGGSYNEQFF. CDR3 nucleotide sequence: TGCAGCGTGTCAAGCGGGGGCTCCTACAATGAGCAGTTCTTC.

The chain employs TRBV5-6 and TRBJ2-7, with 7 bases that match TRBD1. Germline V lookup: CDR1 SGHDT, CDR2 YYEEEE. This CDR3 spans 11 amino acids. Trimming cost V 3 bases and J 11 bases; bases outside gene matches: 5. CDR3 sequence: CASSSGQSKYF. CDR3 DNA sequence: TGTGCCAGCAGCTCGGGACAGTCGAAGTACTTC.

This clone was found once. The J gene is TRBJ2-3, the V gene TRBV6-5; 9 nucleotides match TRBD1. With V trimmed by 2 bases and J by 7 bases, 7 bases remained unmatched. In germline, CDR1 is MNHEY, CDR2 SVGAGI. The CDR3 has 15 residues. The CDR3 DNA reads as TGTGCCAGCAGTTACGGGGACAGGGTAGGCAATACGCAGTATTTT. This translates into CASSYGDRVGNTQYF.

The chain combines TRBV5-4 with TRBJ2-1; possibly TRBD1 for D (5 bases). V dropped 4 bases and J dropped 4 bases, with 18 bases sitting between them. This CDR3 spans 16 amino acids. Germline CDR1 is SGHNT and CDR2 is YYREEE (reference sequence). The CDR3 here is CASSHEVRVPYNEQFF. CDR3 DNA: TGTGCCAGCAGCCACGAAGTCAGGGTCCCTTACAATGAGCAGTTCTTC.

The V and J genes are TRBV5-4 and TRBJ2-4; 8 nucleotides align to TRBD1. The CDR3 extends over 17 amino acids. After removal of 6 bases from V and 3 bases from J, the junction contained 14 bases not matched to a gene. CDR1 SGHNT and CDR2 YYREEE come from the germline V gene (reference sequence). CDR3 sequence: CASTLTGGEVGKNIQYF. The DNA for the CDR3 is TGTGCCAGCACCTTAACAGGGGGTGAGGTCGGCAAAAACATTCAGTACTTC. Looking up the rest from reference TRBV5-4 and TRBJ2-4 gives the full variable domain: ETGVTQSPTHLIKTRGQQVTLRCSSQSGHNTVSWYQQALGQGPQFIFQYYREEENGRGNFPPRFSGLQFPNYSSELNVNALELDDSALYLCASTLTGGEVGKNIQYFGAGTRLSVL.

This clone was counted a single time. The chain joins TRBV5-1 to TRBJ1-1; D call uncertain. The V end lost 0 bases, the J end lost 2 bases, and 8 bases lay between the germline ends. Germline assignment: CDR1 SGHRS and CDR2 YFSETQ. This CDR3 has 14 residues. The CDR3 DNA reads TGCGCCAGCAGCTTGGCGTCAGGTAACACTGAAGCTTTCTTT. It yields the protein CASSLASGNTEAFF. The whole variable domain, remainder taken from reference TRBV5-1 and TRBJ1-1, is KAGVTQTPRYLIKTRGQQVTLSCSPISGHRSVSWYQQTPGQGLQFLFEYFSETQRNKGNFPGRFSGRQFSNSRSEMNVSTLELGDSALYLCASSLASGNTEAFFGQGTRLTVV.

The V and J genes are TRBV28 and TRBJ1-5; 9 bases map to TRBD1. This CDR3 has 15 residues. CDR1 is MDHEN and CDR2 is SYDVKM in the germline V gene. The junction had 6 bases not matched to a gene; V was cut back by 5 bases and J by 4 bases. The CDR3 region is CASSPTGTGNQPQHF. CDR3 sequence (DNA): TGTGCCAGCAGTCCGACCGGGACAGGGAATCAGCCCCAGCATTTT.

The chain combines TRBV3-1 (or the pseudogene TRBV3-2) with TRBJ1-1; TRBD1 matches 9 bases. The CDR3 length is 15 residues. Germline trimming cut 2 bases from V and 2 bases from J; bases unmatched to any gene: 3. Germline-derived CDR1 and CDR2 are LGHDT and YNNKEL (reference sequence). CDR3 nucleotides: TGTGCCAGCAGCCAATTGGACAGGGGAAACACTGAAGCTTTCTTT. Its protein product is CASSQLDRGNTEAFF.